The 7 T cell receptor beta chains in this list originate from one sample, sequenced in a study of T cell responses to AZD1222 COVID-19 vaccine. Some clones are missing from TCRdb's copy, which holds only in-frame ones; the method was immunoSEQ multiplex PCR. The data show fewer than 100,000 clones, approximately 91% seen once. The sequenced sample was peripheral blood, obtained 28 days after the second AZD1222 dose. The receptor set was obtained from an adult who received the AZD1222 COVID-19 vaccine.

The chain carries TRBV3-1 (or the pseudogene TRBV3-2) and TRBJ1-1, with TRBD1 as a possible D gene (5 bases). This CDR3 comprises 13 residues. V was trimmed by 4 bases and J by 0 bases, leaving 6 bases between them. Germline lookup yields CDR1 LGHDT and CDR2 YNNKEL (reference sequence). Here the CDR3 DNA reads TGTGCCAGCAGCCGGGACTTGAACACTGAAGCTTTCTTT. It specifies CASSRDLNTEAFF.

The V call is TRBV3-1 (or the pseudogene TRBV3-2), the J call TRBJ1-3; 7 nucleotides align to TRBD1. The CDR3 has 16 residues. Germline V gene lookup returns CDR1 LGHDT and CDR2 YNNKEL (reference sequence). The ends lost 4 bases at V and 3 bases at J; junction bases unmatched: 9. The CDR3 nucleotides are TGTGCCAGCAGCCCCCTGCCCAGGGGGAATGGAAACACCATATATTTT. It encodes CASSPLPRGNGNTIYF.

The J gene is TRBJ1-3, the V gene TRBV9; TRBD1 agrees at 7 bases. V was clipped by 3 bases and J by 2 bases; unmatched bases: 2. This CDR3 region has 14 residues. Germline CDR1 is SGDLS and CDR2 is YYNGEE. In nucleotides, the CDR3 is TGTGCCAGCAGCGGACAGGGCACTGGAAACACCATATATTTT. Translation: CASSGQGTGNTIYF.

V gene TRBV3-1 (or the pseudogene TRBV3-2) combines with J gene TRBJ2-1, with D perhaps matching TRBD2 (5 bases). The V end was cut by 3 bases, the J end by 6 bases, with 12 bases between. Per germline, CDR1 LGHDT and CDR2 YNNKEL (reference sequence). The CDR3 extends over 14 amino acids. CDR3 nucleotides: TGTGCCAGCAGCCAGTCTACTAGTAGCAATGAGCAGTTCTTC. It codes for CASSQSTSSNEQFF.

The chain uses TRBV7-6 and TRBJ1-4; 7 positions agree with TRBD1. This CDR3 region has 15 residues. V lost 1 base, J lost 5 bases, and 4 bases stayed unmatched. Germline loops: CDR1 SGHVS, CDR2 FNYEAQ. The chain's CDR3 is CASSLGGTENEKLFF. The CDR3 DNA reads TGTGCCAGCAGCTTAGGGGGGACAGAAAATGAAAAACTGTTTTTT.

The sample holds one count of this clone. Written as DNA, the CDR3 is TGTGCCAGCAGCTCGCGACAGGGGAGCTCCTACGAGCAGTACTTC. As protein: CASSSRQGSSYEQYF. The J gene is TRBJ2-7, the V gene TRBV5-4; TRBD1 aligns across 8 bases. This CDR3 is 15 amino acids long. Germline assignment: CDR1 SGHNT and CDR2 YYREEE (reference sequence). V was clipped by 3 bases and J by 0 bases; unmatched bases: 5.

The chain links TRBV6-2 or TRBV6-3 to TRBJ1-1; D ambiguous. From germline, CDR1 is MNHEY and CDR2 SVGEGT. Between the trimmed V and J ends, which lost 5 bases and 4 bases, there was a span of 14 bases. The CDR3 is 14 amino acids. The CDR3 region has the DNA TGTGCCAGCAGTCAATCTGTGGAGGGCACTGAAGCTTTCTTT. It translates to CASSQSVEGTEAFF.